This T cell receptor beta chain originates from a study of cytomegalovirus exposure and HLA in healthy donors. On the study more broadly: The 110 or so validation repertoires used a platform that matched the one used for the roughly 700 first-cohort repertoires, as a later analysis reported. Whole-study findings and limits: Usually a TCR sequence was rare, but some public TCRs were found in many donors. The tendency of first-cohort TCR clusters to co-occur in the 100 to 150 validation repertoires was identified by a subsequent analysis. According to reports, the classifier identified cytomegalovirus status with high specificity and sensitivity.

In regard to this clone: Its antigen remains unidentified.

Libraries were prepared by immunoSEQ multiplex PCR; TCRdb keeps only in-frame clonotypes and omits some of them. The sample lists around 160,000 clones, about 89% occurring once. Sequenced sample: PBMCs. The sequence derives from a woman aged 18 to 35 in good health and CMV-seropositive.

The CDR3 DNA follows: TGTGCCAGCTCACCCGGGGACAGTTCCTACGAGCAGTACTTC. Its protein is CASSPGDSSYEQYF. The chain uses TRBV18 and TRBJ2-7; 7 bases match TRBD1. CDR1 is KGHSH and CDR2 is LQKENI in the germline V gene. This CDR3 is built from 14 residues. The junction had 3 bases not matched to a gene; V was cut back by 3 bases and J by 1 base.